Listed below are T cell receptor beta chains from one sample, sequenced in a study of T-cell reconstitution after alpha-beta-depleted transplantation in children. TCRdb reprocessed the PCR reads via MiXCR and lists one record per CDR3 protein. Of approximately 430,000 distinct CDR3 sequences in the sample, 15% to 20% were seen once. The source was PBMCs, mostly from graft donor cells, collected 360 days after TCRalphabeta/CD19-depleted stem cell transplant. These receptors came from a boy under two years old who had a stem cell transplant for Wiskott-Aldrich syndrome, so the T cells may come from the graft donor. Each CDR3 is given with its conserved first and last residue. Fields, in order: V gene, J gene, clone size, D gene, CDR3 DNA, CDR3 protein. The D gene is left open where the match is weak. Where a row states a size, it is once, few, many or the class of an expanded clone; other rows omit it.

V: TRBV29-1
J: TRBJ2-3
size: few
D: TRBD2
DNA: TGCAGCGTTGAAGAGCGGGGGAAAGGCACAGATACGCAGTATTTT
CDR3: CSVEERGKGTDTQYF

V: TRBV11-2
J: TRBJ2-3
size: -
D: TRBD2
DNA: TGTGCCAGCAGCACGACCGGGACTAGCCTGGTTGTAGGGACAGATACGCAGTATTTT
CDR3: CASSTTGTSLVVGTDTQYF

V: TRBV10-3
J: TRBJ1-6
size: -
D: -
DNA: TGTGCCATCAGTGACCGGGATCCAAATTCACCCCTCCACTTT
CDR3: CAISDRDPNSPLHF

V: TRBV6-1
J: TRBJ2-1
size: -
D: TRBD2
DNA: TGTGCCAGCAGGCGGACTAGCGGGAGGAATGAGCAGTTCTTC
CDR3: CASRRTSGRNEQFF

V: TRBV6-5
J: TRBJ1-2
size: -
D: -
DNA: TGTGCCAGCAGTTACTTCCCGGACAGTGGCTTGGGGGGCTACACCTTC
CDR3: CASSYFPDSGLGGYTF

V: TRBV6-5
J: TRBJ1-2
size: -
D: TRBD1
DNA: TGTGCCAGCAGTTCCAAACTGGGGACAGGGAGCTACACCTTC
CDR3: CASSSKLGTGSYTF

V: TRBV21-1
J: TRBJ2-3
size: -
D: -
DNA: TGTGCCAGCAGCAAAAAAGAAAGGGGCGCAAGCACAGATACGCAGTATTTT
CDR3: CASSKKERGASTDTQYF

V: TRBV7-9
J: TRBJ2-5
size: -
D: -
DNA: TGTGCCAGCAGCCGTGGCGTGACCCAGTACTTC
CDR3: CASSRGVTQYF

V: TRBV4-1
J: TRBJ2-7
size: few
D: -
DNA: TGCGCCAGCAGCCCGGGATCAGGGGCGGGCCTTTACGAGCAGTACTTC
CDR3: CASSPGSGAGLYEQYF

V: TRBV9
J: TRBJ1-6
size: -
D: -
DNA: TGTGCCAGCAGCGTAGTCCCGGGCTCAAGCCTCCACTTT
CDR3: CASSVVPGSSLHF

V: TRBV7-9
J: TRBJ2-7
size: -
D: -
DNA: TGTGCCAGCAGCTTAGCGGCAGACTCCTACGAGCAGTACTTC
CDR3: CASSLAADSYEQYF

V: TRBV29-1
J: TRBJ2-7
size: few
D: TRBD1
DNA: TGCAGCGCATCCGGGACAGGGGGGATGCTTGGATACGAGCAGTACTTC
CDR3: CSASGTGGMLGYEQYF

V: TRBV10-3
J: TRBJ2-5
size: many
D: -
DNA: TGTGCCATCAGGGCAAGGGGGGGAGAGACCCAGTACTTC
CDR3: CAIRARGGETQYF

V: TRBV5-1
J: TRBJ2-7
size: -
D: -
DNA: TGCGCCAACAGCTTCGCCTCGTCCTACGAGCAGTACTTC
CDR3: CANSFASSYEQYF

V: TRBV7-2
J: TRBJ1-4
size: -
D: -
DNA: TGTGCCAGCAGCTTAGCAACGCGGGGCAGTGAAAAACTGTTTTTT
CDR3: CASSLATRGSEKLFF

V: TRBV12-3/TRBV12-4
J: TRBJ2-6
size: many
D: -
DNA: TGTGCCAGCAGTCCCCAGGGAGGTGGGGCCAACGTCCTGACTTTC
CDR3: CASSPQGGGANVLTF

V: TRBV27
J: TRBJ2-7
size: -
D: TRBD2
DNA: TGTGCCAGCAGCCCTGCCGGGGGGGCCTACGAGCAGTACTTC
CDR3: CASSPAGGAYEQYF

V: TRBV28
J: TRBJ2-5
size: -
D: -
DNA: TGTGCCACAACACCGGGCTCACAAGAGACCCAGTACTTC
CDR3: CATTPGSQETQYF

V: TRBV24-1
J: TRBJ2-2
size: many
D: -
DNA: TGTGCCACCAGTGATTTGCGGTTAGGGGAGGACACCGGGGAGCTGTTTTTT
CDR3: CATSDLRLGEDTGELFF

V: TRBV5-1
J: TRBJ2-1
size: few
D: TRBD2
DNA: TGCGCCAGCAGCCCGGGACTAGTATATATTTATGAGCAGTTCTTC
CDR3: CASSPGLVYIYEQFF

V: TRBV7-8
J: TRBJ2-3
size: -
D: -
DNA: TGTGCCAGCAGCCCGGCAGGCGCAGATACGCAGTATTTT
CDR3: CASSPAGADTQYF

V: TRBV9
J: TRBJ2-3
size: -
D: -
DNA: TGTGCCGGCAGCGTAGATCAAAGCACAGATACGCAGTATTTT
CDR3: CAGSVDQSTDTQYF

V: TRBV12-3/TRBV12-4
J: TRBJ2-7
size: -
D: -
DNA: TGTGCCAGCAGAAAAGGACAGCTCTACGAGCAGTACTTC
CDR3: CASRKGQLYEQYF

V: TRBV10-3
J: TRBJ2-7
size: few
D: TRBD2
DNA: TGTGCCATCAGTGATAGCGGGAGGTTTAGCTCCTACGAGCAGTACTTC
CDR3: CAISDSGRFSSYEQYF

V: TRBV6-5
J: TRBJ2-3
size: -
D: -
DNA: TGTGCCAGCAGTTACACACTCGGCTGGGCAGGGCCGACAGATACGCAGTATTTT
CDR3: CASSYTLGWAGPTDTQYF

V: TRBV5-1
J: TRBJ1-1
size: -
D: -
DNA: TGCGCCAGCAATACCCTCTCAGCGGACACTGAAGCTTTCTTT
CDR3: CASNTLSADTEAFF

V: TRBV28
J: TRBJ2-7
size: few
D: TRBD2
DNA: TGTGCCTGCGGGGGTCTGGGGGAGCAGTACTTC
CDR3: CACGGLGEQYF

V: TRBV4-3
J: TRBJ2-7
size: few
D: TRBD2
DNA: TGCGCCAGCAGCCAAGTCGGGGGGGAGACCTCCTACGAGCAGTACTTC
CDR3: CASSQVGGETSYEQYF

V: TRBV29-1
J: TRBJ2-3
size: few
D: -
DNA: TGCAGCGTTGAAGATAGAAGGCTCCGGGGCACAGATACGCAGTATTTT
CDR3: CSVEDRRLRGTDTQYF

V: TRBV29-1
J: TRBJ2-2
size: few
D: -
DNA: TGCAGCGTTGAAGGGGGCGGGGAGCTGTTTTTT
CDR3: CSVEGGGELFF

V: TRBV18
J: TRBJ2-7
size: -
D: TRBD2
DNA: TGTGCCAGCTCACCGGTAACTAGCGGGGGTAACGGGCAGTACTTC
CDR3: CASSPVTSGGNGQYF

V: TRBV14
J: TRBJ1-6
size: -
D: TRBD1
DNA: TGTGCCAGCAGCTTTGGACAGGGTAGCTCACCCCTCCACTTT
CDR3: CASSFGQGSSPLHF

V: TRBV5-4
J: TRBJ2-1
size: -
D: -
DNA: TGTGCCAGCAGCTCCGTATCAAATCCCGGTGAGCAGTTCTTC
CDR3: CASSSVSNPGEQFF

V: TRBV20-1
J: TRBJ2-3
size: -
D: -
DNA: TGCAGTGCTAGGCGGACTAGCACAGATACGCAGTATTTT
CDR3: CSARRTSTDTQYF

V: TRBV28
J: TRBJ2-5
size: few
D: -
DNA: TGTGCCAGCACCCTACGAGAGACCCAGTACTTC
CDR3: CASTLRETQYF

V: TRBV20-1
J: TRBJ2-3
size: few
D: TRBD2
DNA: TGCAGTGCTAGGCGGGGGGCTCTCACAGATACGCAGTATTTT
CDR3: CSARRGALTDTQYF

V: TRBV4-3
J: TRBJ2-3
size: few
D: TRBD2
DNA: TGCGCCAGCAGCCAAGATCTGGGTCGGGGGGCAGATACGCAGTATTTT
CDR3: CASSQDLGRGADTQYF

V: TRBV10-3
J: TRBJ2-1
size: -
D: -
DNA: TGTGCCATCAGATCCAGCCTCTCTGTTAATGAGCAGTTCTTC
CDR3: CAIRSSLSVNEQFF

V: TRBV7-9
J: TRBJ1-2
size: few
D: TRBD1
DNA: TGTGCCAGCAGCTTATTGGGACAGGGCGATGGCTACACCTTC
CDR3: CASSLLGQGDGYTF

V: TRBV12-5
J: TRBJ2-7
size: few
D: -
DNA: TGTGCTAGTGCCCCGGGGCAGGGGACCTACGAGCAGTACTTC
CDR3: CASAPGQGTYEQYF

V: TRBV6-2/TRBV6-3
J: TRBJ2-1
size: -
D: TRBD2
DNA: TGTGCCAGCAGGGGACTAGCGGGAGGGGATATGTACAATGAGCAGTTCTTC
CDR3: CASRGLAGGDMYNEQFF

V: TRBV29-1
J: TRBJ1-2
size: -
D: TRBD1
DNA: TGCAGCGCGTACGAGGGACAGGGGGCGAACTATGGCTACACCTTC
CDR3: CSAYEGQGANYGYTF

V: TRBV5-1
J: TRBJ2-5
size: -
D: TRBD2
DNA: TGCGCCAGCAGGAACGCCGCGGGAGGGCCAGGAGAGACCCAGTACTTC
CDR3: CASRNAAGGPGETQYF

V: TRBV12-3/TRBV12-4
J: TRBJ2-5
size: -
D: -
DNA: TGTGCCAGCAGTTTTAAGTCTGTCGAGACCCAGTACTTC
CDR3: CASSFKSVETQYF

V: TRBV20-1
J: TRBJ1-5
size: -
D: -
DNA: TGCAGTGCTAGAGAGTGGGGTCGGAGCAATCAGCCCCAGCATTTT
CDR3: CSAREWGRSNQPQHF

V: TRBV20-1
J: TRBJ2-7
size: -
D: -
DNA: TGCAGTGCTAGGCAGACGGAGCAGTACTTC
CDR3: CSARQTEQYF

V: TRBV12-3/TRBV12-4
J: TRBJ2-7
size: many
D: TRBD1
DNA: TGTGCCAGCAGGTGGGGACAGGCTTACGAGCAGTACTTC
CDR3: CASRWGQAYEQYF

V: TRBV5-1
J: TRBJ2-1
size: once
D: -
DNA: TGCGCCAGCAGCTTCGACAGGCCGAATGAGCAGTTCTTC
CDR3: CASSFDRPNEQFF

V: TRBV12-3/TRBV12-4
J: TRBJ2-7
size: -
D: -
DNA: TGTGCCAGCAGGGGGAGAGAGGCCCCCTACGAGCAGTACTTC
CDR3: CASRGREAPYEQYF